This T cell receptor (beta chain) was identified during a study of OX40 agonist ivuxolimab in advanced cancers. Overall study results and limits: Average numbers of expanded clones were greater in CD8+ T cells than in CD4+. Determination of antigen specificity was not performed for the expanded peripheral T cells.

Systemic immunosuppression or a history of autoimmune disease excluded patients. This CDR3 has 14 residues. Germline V gene sequence: CDR1 LGHNA, CDR2 YSLEER. V lost 4 bases to trimming and J lost 8 bases, with 15 bases between them. Only in-frame clones appear in the TCRdb table, and some are missing; sequencing was by immunoSEQ multiplex PCR. The table records tens of thousands of clones, roughly 90% of them present only once. About this clone: What it binds is not known.

This TCR was recovered from an adult with an advanced solid tumor such as melanoma, head and neck, liver or kidney cancer. The V and J genes are TRBV4-3 and TRBJ2-4; perhaps D is TRBD1 or TRBD2 (5 bases each). Sequences were derived from CD4+ or CD8+ T cells sorted from blood, sampled in a trial of the OX40 agonist ivuxolimab. The CDR3 DNA is TGCGCCAGCAGCCCCGGGACCCAGGTAGACATTCAGTACTTC. Protein product: CASSPGTQVDIQYF.